Below are 25 T cell receptor beta chains sequenced from a single sample in a study of OX40 agonist ivuxolimab in advanced cancers. The protocol was immunoSEQ multiplex PCR, while the TCRdb copy is restricted to in-frame clones and leaves out a portion. The data show around 82,000 clones, roughly nine tenths seen once. This specimen consisted of CD4+ or CD8+ T cells sorted from blood, obtained in a trial of the OX40 agonist ivuxolimab. The receptors originated from an adult with an advanced solid tumor such as melanoma, head and neck, liver or kidney cancer.

With regard to this clone: At the DNA level, this CDR3 is encoded by other sequences in the same sample as well. CDR3 nucleotides: TGTGCCAGCAGTTTAACTAGTGGTTCCTACGAGCAGTACTTC. Translating it yields CASSLTSGSYEQYF. This chain connects TRBV27 to TRBJ2-7; D perhaps matches TRBD2 (5 bases). The CDR3 is 14 amino acids. The V end was cut by 2 bases, the J end by 1 base, with 9 bases between. Germline CDR1 is MNHEY and CDR2 is SMNVEV (reference sequence).

This chain connects TRBV9 to TRBJ2-3; TRBD2 aligns across 12 bases. After removal of 3 bases from V and 4 bases from J, the junction contained 6 bases not matched to a gene. CDR1 SGDLS and CDR2 YYNGEE come from the germline V gene. The CDR3 runs 16 residues. CDR3: CASSARLAGDADTQYF. CDR3 nucleotide sequence: TGTGCCAGCAGCGCTCGACTAGCGGGAGACGCAGATACGCAGTATTTT.

V is TRBV9 and J is TRBJ2-1, with TRBD2 identical over 13 bases. Trimming at V came to 4 bases and at J to 8 bases, leaving 9 bases not matched to a gene. Germline CDR1 reads SGDLS; CDR2 reads YYNGEE. There are 16 residues in the CDR3. CDR3 region: CASSPPRLAGGHEQFF. CDR3 DNA sequence: TGTGCCAGCAGCCCTCCTCGACTAGCGGGAGGCCATGAGCAGTTCTTC.

V gene TRBV6-6 combines with J gene TRBJ2-7, with TRBD2 matching over 11 bases. Germline V gene sequence: CDR1 MNHNY, CDR2 SVGAGI (reference sequence). The CDR3 loop spans 15 amino acids. The J segment lost 1 base and the V segment lost 5 bases, leaving 4 bases of the junction unmatched. As DNA, the CDR3 is TGTGCCAGCAGTATGACTAGCGGGACTTCCTACGAGCAGTACTTC. Translated: CASSMTSGTSYEQYF.

CDR3: CASSSSDRGHHEQYF. Here the CDR3 DNA reads TGTGCCAGCAGCTCATCCGACAGGGGGCACCACGAGCAGTACTTC. The rearrangement joins TRBV7-2 to TRBJ2-7; 10 bases align to TRBD1. The ends lost 4 bases at V and 5 bases at J; junction bases unmatched: 8. In germline, CDR1 is SGHTA, CDR2 FQGNSA. The CDR3 totals 15 residues.

The chain is built from TRBV7-3 and TRBJ2-2; 8 positions match TRBD2. This CDR3 is 16 amino acids long. From germline, CDR1 is SGHTA and CDR2 FQGTGA. The ends lost 1 base at V and 4 bases at J; junction bases unmatched: 5. The CDR3 loop reads CASSLMLAGVTGELFF. The CDR3 bases are TGTGCCAGCAGCTTAATGCTAGCGGGTGTCACCGGGGAGCTGTTTTTT.

The chain joins TRBV6-5 to TRBJ2-7; no firm D call. The V gene lost 2 bases and the J gene lost 1 base, with 12 bases spanning the gap. The CDR3 is 15 amino acids. Germline V gene data show CDR1 as MNHEY and CDR2 as SVGAGI. CDR3 coding DNA: TGTGCCAGCAGTTACGATCTGGGATCTTCCTACGAGCAGTACTTC. Encoded protein: CASSYDLGSSYEQYF.

This chain uses TRBV6-5 with TRBJ2-7; 9 nucleotides line up with TRBD2. The germline CDR1 and CDR2 sequences are MNHEY and SVGAGI. V shed 5 bases, J shed 5 bases, and the junction held 7 bases outside the gene matches. This CDR3 contains 14 residues. DNA of the CDR3: TGTGCCAGCAGTGAGCGGGGGGCCCGCGACGAGCAGTACTTC. It yields the protein CASSERGARDEQYF.

This sequence joins TRBV14 and TRBJ2-7; 7 positions match TRBD1. V shed 1 base, J shed 4 bases, and the junction held 7 bases outside the gene matches. Germline loops: CDR1 SGHDN, CDR2 FVKESK. The CDR3 sequence is 15 residues long. The CDR3 spells CASSQGGTVWYEQYF. CDR3 nucleotide sequence: TGTGCCAGCAGCCAAGGAGGGACAGTCTGGTACGAGCAGTACTTC.

This clone occurred once. The chain links TRBV7-8 to TRBJ2-1; 10 nucleotides agree with TRBD1. Trimming removed 5 bases from V and 3 bases from J; junction bases left unmatched: 7. The V gene's germline CDR1 is SGHVS and CDR2 FQNEAQ. The CDR3 is made up of 16 amino acids. The CDR3 sequence is CASSPRTGGNYNEQFF. CDR3 bases: TGTGCCAGCAGCCCCCGGACAGGGGGGAACTACAATGAGCAGTTCTTC.

The J gene is TRBJ1-4, the V gene TRBV30; no firm D call. CDR1 and CDR2 from the germline V gene are GTSNPN and SVGIG (reference sequence). V lost 4 bases and J lost 3, with 12 bases in between. CDR3 length: 14 residues. CDR3 in amino acids: CAWMKAGSNEKLFF. The CDR3 coding sequence is TGTGCCTGGATGAAGGCCGGCTCTAATGAAAAACTGTTTTTT. Supplemented by reference TRBV30 and TRBJ1-4, the full variable domain reads SQTIHQWPATLVQPVGSPLSLECTVEGTSNPNLYWYRQAAGRGLQLLFYSVGIGQISSEVPQNLSASRPQDRQFILSSKKLLLSDSGFYLCAWMKAGSNEKLFFGSGTQLSVL.

The chain couples TRBV9 to TRBJ1-3; D is possibly TRBD1 (6 bases). The CDR3 is 15 amino acids. V gave up 4 bases and J gave up 6 bases, with 17 bases separating them. CDR1 is SGDLS, CDR2 YYNGEE, per germline. Written as DNA, the CDR3 is TGTGCCAGCAGCATTTGGGGGGCAGGGGAAAACACCATATATTTT. Translation: CASSIWGAGENTIYF.

In DNA, the CDR3 is TGTGCCAGCAGTGGCCTCGGGAGAGATACGCAGTATTTT. This codes for CASSGLGRDTQYF. The chain has TRBV6-5 and TRBJ2-3, with a tentative D call TRBD2 (6 bases). This CDR3 has 13 residues. The germline V gene has CDR1 MNHEY and CDR2 SVGAGI. V was cut by 5 bases and J by 5 bases, with 11 bases left in between.

The V gene is TRBV5-6, the J gene TRBJ2-7; D call uncertain. The V and J ends lost 1 base and 2 bases respectively, with 10 bases between them. CDR3 length: 14 amino acids. Per the germline V gene, CDR1 is SGHDT and CDR2 is YYEEEE. As DNA, the CDR3 is TGTGCCAGCAGCTTGTCGGAAGCCCCCTACGAGCAGTACTTC. Translation gives CASSLSEAPYEQYF.

The V and J genes are TRBV7-6 and TRBJ2-7; 9 bases are shared with TRBD2. The germline gives CDR1 SGHVS, CDR2 FNYEAQ. The CDR3 length is 15 residues. With V trimmed by 1 base and J by 1 base, 2 bases remained unmatched. This CDR3 reads CASSLGREGSYEQYF. The CDR3 DNA is TGTGCCAGCAGCTTAGGGCGGGAGGGTTCCTACGAGCAGTACTTC.

CDR3 sequence: CASSPRNQETQYF. The CDR3, as DNA: TGTGCCAGCAGCCCCCGCAACCAAGAGACCCAGTACTTC. The V call is TRBV11-2, the J call TRBJ2-5, with D uncertain. Trimming removed 5 bases at V and 0 bases at J, with 7 bases between. The CDR3 extends over 13 amino acids. Germline values: CDR1 SGHAT, CDR2 FQNNGV. The full variable domain, rest sourced from reference TRBV11-2 and TRBJ2-5, is EAGVAQSPRYKIIEKRQSVAFWCNPISGHATLYWYQQILGQGPKLLIQFQNNGVVDDSQLPKDRFSAERLKGVDSTLKIQPAKLEDSAVYLCASSPRNQETQYFGPGTRLLVL.

The rearrangement links TRBV7-8 to TRBJ2-7; D is unresolved. This CDR3 contains 12 residues. V lost 4 bases and J lost 7, with 11 bases in between. Germline-derived CDR1 and CDR2 are SGHVS and FQNEAQ. CDR3 bases: TGTGCCAGCAGCTCCGATACTCGGGAGCAGTACTTC. Amino acids: CASSSDTREQYF.

This clone turned up a few times. The chain has TRBV4-2 and TRBJ2-5; D is possibly TRBD2 (6 bases). The germline V gene encodes CDR1 LGHNA and CDR2 YNFKEQ. Trimming pared 4 bases from V and 1 base from J, leaving 10 bases between. The CDR3 length is 14 residues. The chain's CDR3 is CASSPPGLQETQYF. The CDR3 region has the DNA TGTGCCAGCAGCCCGCCGGGACTCCAAGAGACCCAGTACTTC.

DNA for the CDR3: TGTGCCTGGAAGCGACCAGACAGGCCCCACACTGAAGCTTTCTTT. Translated: CAWKRPDRPHTEAFF. The rearrangement links TRBV30 to TRBJ1-1; D may be TRBD1 (6 bases). The germline V gene encodes CDR1 GTSNPN and CDR2 SVGIG (reference sequence). The CDR3 is 15 residues long. Between the trimmed V and J ends, which lost 4 bases and 3 bases, there was a span of 18 bases.

This clone is a singleton in its sample. This rearrangement joins TRBV25-1 to TRBJ2-7, with 10 bases aligning to TRBD2. The CDR3 sequence is 15 residues long. V dropped 3 bases and J dropped 3; count of bases not matched to a gene: 5. Germline V lookup: CDR1 MGHDK, CDR2 SYGVNS. The CDR3 DNA reads as TGTGCCAGCAGTGACCCACTAGCGGGATTCTACGAGCAGTACTTC. This codes for CASSDPLAGFYEQYF.

The chain couples TRBV29-1 to TRBJ2-1; D not certain. From germline, CDR1 is SQVTM and CDR2 ANQGSEA. V was cut by 4 bases and J by 12 bases, with 7 bases left in between. This CDR3 region has 9 residues. The CDR3: CSVGDPQFF. CDR3 coding DNA: TGCAGCGTTGGCGACCCGCAGTTCTTC.

The chain uses TRBV28 and TRBJ2-5, with D possibly being TRBD1 (6 bases). The J call may be in error: the DNA end matches TRBJ2-7 better. The CDR3 is 14 amino acids. Germline values: CDR1 MDHEN, CDR2 SYDVKM. The CDR3 DNA reads as TGTGCCAGCAGTTTACGACAGGTGGTTTACGAGCAGTACTTC. This sequence encodes CASSLRQVVYEQYF.

V is TRBV10-3 and J is TRBJ1-3; the D gene is possibly TRBD1 (5 bases). CDR3 length: 16 residues. CDR1 ENHRY and CDR2 SYGVKD come from the germline V gene. V lost 6 bases, J lost 1 base, and 16 bases lay in between. CDR3: CAISPGRFESGNTIYF. The CDR3 DNA is TGTGCCATCAGCCCGGGACGCTTCGAGTCTGGAAACACCATATATTTT.

The rearrangement links TRBV7-9 to TRBJ2-7, with D uncertain. The CDR3 runs 12 residues. Germline CDR1 is SEHNR and CDR2 is FQNEAQ (reference sequence). V was cut by 1 base and J by 6 bases, with 7 bases left in between. CDR3 nucleotides: TGTGCCAGCAGCTTAGGGACCCCCGAGCAGTACTTC. Protein sequence: CASSLGTPEQYF.

This chain connects TRBV10-3 to TRBJ2-3; either TRBD1 or TRBD2 may supply D (6 bases each). This CDR3 comprises 14 residues. The ends were cut back, 7 bases at V and 5 bases at J, with 16 bases in the middle. CDR1 is ENHRY and CDR2 is SYGVKD in the germline V gene. CDR3 DNA sequence: TGTGCCATCATGAGCCGGGGGCAAGAAGATACGCAGTATTTT. This codes for CAIMSRGQEDTQYF.